A single sample is the source of the 26 T cell receptor beta chains below, sequenced in a study of CD8 T cells in ankylosing spondylitis. TCRdb reanalysed the 5' RACE reads using MiXCR and keeps one entry per CDR3 protein. The sample carries some 270,000 distinct CDR3 sequences, 18% recorded once. Sequencing was done on a sample of blood, either unsorted or a sorted T cell fraction (not recorded which). Receptors originate from a male donor with ankylosing spondylitis or in good health (not recorded which).

This chain uses TRBV7-9 with TRBJ2-7; tentative D call: TRBD2 (5 bases). The V end lost 2 bases, the J end lost 6 bases, and 17 bases lay between the germline ends. CDR3 length: 15 amino acids. CDR1 is SEHNR, CDR2 FQNEAQ, per germline (reference sequence). The CDR3 loop is CASSLPSGLAGEQYF. CDR3 in DNA: TGTGCCAGCAGCTTACCTTCCGGGCTAGCCGGCGAGCAGTACTTC.

This sequence joins TRBV29-1 and TRBJ2-1, with 7 bases that match TRBD2. There are 12 residues in the CDR3. The V segment lost 6 bases and the J segment 15 bases; nucleotides outside the gene matches: 14. Germline values: CDR1 SQVTM, CDR2 ANQGSEA. Here the CDR3 DNA reads TGCAGCGTGGACCATCGGGGGGAGGGACCGTTCTTC. This encodes CSVDHRGEGPFF.

This clonotype was seen more than once but under ten times. This chain links TRBV7-6 with TRBJ1-1, with D uncertain. The CDR3 consists of 13 residues. Germline CDR1 is SGHVS and CDR2 is FNYEAQ. Trimming took off 1 base at V and 6 bases at J, with 9 bases between the two ends. The CDR3 protein is CASSLGPLAEAFF. The CDR3 DNA is TGTGCCAGCAGCTTAGGTCCCTTGGCTGAAGCTTTCTTT.

This clonotype was found a few times. The chain carries TRBV5-6 and TRBJ1-1, with D unclear. Trimming left V 4 bases short and J 0 bases short, with 16 bases between. The CDR3 runs to 16 residues. Germline CDR1 and CDR2: SGHDT and YYEEEE. Here the CDR3 reads CASSSVPKLMNTEAFF. The CDR3 DNA reads TGTGCCAGCAGCAGTGTTCCAAAGCTCATGAACACTGAAGCTTTCTTT. Combining the CDR3 with reference TRBV5-6 and TRBJ1-1 gives the whole variable domain DAGVTQSPTHLIKTRGQQVTLRCSPKSGHDTVSWYQQALGQGPQFIFQYYEEEERQRGNFPDRFSGHQFPNYSSELNVNALLLGDSALYLCASSSVPKLMNTEAFFGQGTRLTVV.

This clonotype was counted only a few times. The genes are TRBV7-6 and TRBJ2-7; possibly TRBD2 for D (7 bases). The CDR3 length is 18 residues. V lost 0 bases, J lost 2 bases, and 20 bases lay in between. The germline gives CDR1 SGHVS, CDR2 FNYEAQ. CDR3 nucleotide sequence: TGTGCCAGCAGCTTAGCTCTTGGGGGGCGGGAGACCACCTACGAGCAGTACTTC. Its protein is CASSLALGGRETTYEQYF. The variable domain in full, completed from reference TRBV7-6 and TRBJ2-7, reads GAGVSQSPRYKVTKRGQDVALRCDPISGHVSLYWYRQALGQGPEFLTYFNYEAQQDKSGLPNDRFSAERPEGSISTLTIQRTEQRDSAMYRCASSLALGGRETTYEQYFGPGTRLTVT.

This clonotype was seen more than once but under ten times. This chain joins TRBV15 and TRBJ2-7; 12 bases agree with TRBD2. The length of the CDR3 is 16 residues. Germline V gene lookup returns CDR1 LNHNV and CDR2 YYDKDF (reference sequence). V was clipped by 3 bases and J by 0 bases; unmatched bases: 3. The DNA of the CDR3 is TGTGCCACCAGCAGGTCGACTAGCGGGAGCTCCTACGAGCAGTACTTC. This gives the protein CATSRSTSGSSYEQYF.

This clonotype was counted ten times or more. This chain connects TRBV4-1 to TRBJ2-5; D gene ambiguous. V was trimmed by 1 base and J by 2 bases, leaving 5 bases between them. Germline CDR1 and CDR2: MGHRA and YSYEKL. The CDR3 is 13 residues long. The CDR3 DNA is TGCGCCAGCAGCCAAGTTCCACAAGAGACCCAGTACTTC. It yields the protein CASSQVPQETQYF.

There are many counts of this clonotype. The genes are TRBV10-3 and TRBJ2-3; D may be TRBD2 (5 bases). From germline, CDR1 is ENHRY and CDR2 SYGVKD. V lost 6 bases and J lost 0, with 13 bases in between. This CDR3 is 15 amino acids long. This chain's CDR3 is CAISMNGDSTDTQYF. CDR3 DNA sequence: TGTGCCATCAGCATGAACGGGGATAGCACAGATACGCAGTATTTT.

This chain links TRBV29-1 with TRBJ2-3; D gene unclear. Per the germline V gene, CDR1 is SQVTM and CDR2 is ANQGSEA. Trimming took off 6 bases at V and 0 bases at J, with 10 bases between the two ends. The CDR3 runs 13 residues. The CDR3 nucleotides read TGCAGCGTAGAACTGGACAGCACAGATACGCAGTATTTT. It translates to CSVELDSTDTQYF.

This clonotype showed up just a few times. The chain is built from TRBV29-1 and TRBJ2-4, with 11 bases that match TRBD1. Germline values: CDR1 SQVTM, CDR2 ANQGSEA. V gave up 6 bases and J gave up 3 bases; unmatched junction bases: 4. The CDR3 covers 14 residues. This chain's CDR3 is CSVTGTGGKNIQYF. CDR3 nucleotides: TGCAGCGTCACCGGGACAGGGGGCAAAAACATTCAGTACTTC. The full variable domain, rest sourced from reference TRBV29-1 and TRBJ2-4, is SAVISQKPSRDICQRGTSLTIQCQVDSQVTMMFWYRQQPGQSLTLIATANQGSEATYESGFVIDKFPISRPNLTFSTLTVSNMSPEDSSIYLCSVTGTGGKNIQYFGAGTRLSVL.

The chain couples TRBV4-3 to TRBJ2-1, with D possibly TRBD2 on 6 matching bases. Germline CDR1 LGHNA, CDR2 YSLEER. This CDR3 has 16 amino acids. V lost 0 bases and J lost 5, with 14 bases in between. The DNA for the CDR3 is TGCGCCAGCAGCCAAGATGGGTCCGGAGGGGACAATGAGCAGTTCTTC. Translated, it gives CASSQDGSGGDNEQFF.

This chain joins TRBV24-1 and TRBJ1-2; D unresolved. V lost 5 bases and J lost 4, with 16 bases in between. This CDR3 spans 15 amino acids. Germline V gene sequence: CDR1 KGHDR, CDR2 SFDVKD. CDR3 residues: CATSGADSRSYGYTF. For the CDR3, the DNA is TGTGCCACCAGTGGGGCGGACTCAAGATCCTATGGCTACACCTTC.

This clonotype was counted only a few times. The chain recombines TRBV27 with TRBJ2-2; D is possibly TRBD2 (6 bases). The CDR3 has 17 residues. Germline V gene data show CDR1 as MNHEY and CDR2 as SMNVEV (reference sequence). With 5 bases removed from V and 4 bases from J, the gap between germline ends came to 20 bases. The DNA of the CDR3 is TGTGCCAGCAGTCCCCAACCGACTAGTCTCCGCACCGGGGAGCTGTTTTTT. Amino acids: CASSPQPTSLRTGELFF.

In this sample, this clonotype turned up many times. The chain has TRBV27 and TRBJ1-6; D uncertain. Germline CDR1 is MNHEY and CDR2 is SMNVEV (reference sequence). The CDR3 extends over 13 amino acids. The ends were cut back, 5 bases at V and 5 bases at J, with 7 bases in the middle. Here the CDR3 reads CASSPRDNSPLHF. The CDR3 DNA is TGTGCCAGCAGTCCGAGAGATAATTCACCCCTCCACTTT.

Ten or more counts support this clonotype. The chain uses TRBV20-1 and TRBJ2-7, with TRBD2 matching 10 bases. This CDR3 region has 16 residues. Germline values: CDR1 DFQATT, CDR2 SNEGSKA (reference sequence). J gave up 2 bases and V 2 bases, and 9 bases lay outside the gene matches. CDR3 sequence: CSARPQLAGNPYEQYF. The DNA for the CDR3 is TGCAGTGCTAGACCCCAACTAGCGGGGAACCCCTACGAGCAGTACTTC.

A note on this clonotype: One base away lies a much larger clone, so this may be a sequencing read error. CDR3: CASSLDRGNSPLRF. The CDR3 DNA sequence: TGTGCCAGCAGCTTGGACAGGGGGAATTCACCCCTCCGCTTT. This sequence joins TRBV7-3 and TRBJ1-6; 10 nucleotides match TRBD1. Germline V gene sequence: CDR1 SGHTA, CDR2 FQGTGA. The CDR3 runs 14 residues.

The chain recombines TRBV10-3 with TRBJ2-3; a possible D gene is TRBD2 (6 bases). The V end lost 5 bases, the J end lost 5 bases, and 17 bases lay between the germline ends. Germline loops: CDR1 ENHRY, CDR2 SYGVKD. This CDR3 is built from 15 residues. The CDR3 is CAISNLTGEVDTQYF. DNA for the CDR3: TGTGCCATCAGTAATTTGACGGGAGAGGTAGATACGCAGTATTTT.

The chain uses TRBV4-2 and TRBJ2-1; 9 nucleotides match TRBD2. CDR1 is LGHNA and CDR2 is YNFKEQ in the germline V gene. This CDR3 has 14 amino acids. V was clipped by 2 bases and J by 5 bases; unmatched bases: 1. The CDR3, as DNA: TGTGCCAGCAGCCAAATAGCGGGAGACAATGAGCAGTTCTTC. Protein sequence: CASSQIAGDNEQFF.

This clonotype has more than one count but fewer than ten. The rearrangement links TRBV4-1 to TRBJ2-5; D gene uncertain. CDR1 is MGHRA, CDR2 YSYEKL, per germline. The CDR3 sequence is 16 residues long. Trimming cost V 0 bases and J 1 base, with 12 bases left between them. In DNA form, the CDR3 reads TGCGCCAGCAGCCAAGAGGCGCGTACGGGCCAAGAGACCCAGTACTTC. Protein: CASSQEARTGQETQYF.

This sequence joins TRBV9 and TRBJ2-1; maybe TRBD2 (5 bases). V lost 0 bases to trimming and J lost 9 bases, with 7 bases between them. The CDR3 is made up of 12 amino acids. Germline CDR1 reads SGDLS; CDR2 reads YYNGEE. CDR3 amino acids: CASSVAGVEQFF. CDR3 nucleotide sequence: TGTGCCAGCAGCGTAGCCGGGGTTGAGCAGTTCTTC.

The chain couples TRBV7-9 to TRBJ2-5; the D is unclear. This CDR3 has 13 residues. The germline V gene encodes CDR1 SEHNR and CDR2 FQNEAQ (reference sequence). The V gene lost 4 bases and the J gene lost 5 bases, with 11 bases spanning the gap. In nucleotides, the CDR3 is TGTGCCAGCAGCTCCATCAGTGGGGAGACCCAGTACTTC. Translated: CASSSISGETQYF.

The chain couples TRBV3-1 to TRBJ2-1; 9 nucleotides line up with TRBD2. The CDR3 extends over 17 amino acids. J gave up 6 bases and V 5 bases, and 14 bases lay outside the gene matches. Germline CDR1 is LGHDT and CDR2 is YNNKEL (reference sequence). CDR3 coding DNA: TGTGCCAGCAGCTCTAGTGGGCTGCTAGCGGGGAGCAATGAGCAGTTCTTC. It specifies CASSSSGLLAGSNEQFF.

This clonotype has only a few counts. V usage is TRBV29-1 and J usage is TRBJ2-3; TRBD2 agrees at 7 bases. J was trimmed by 6 bases and V by 6 bases; bases with no gene match: 18. The germline V gene encodes CDR1 SQVTM and CDR2 ANQGSEA. This CDR3 has 16 residues. The DNA of the CDR3 is TGCAGCGTCGGAGGGACTACCGGGGGACTTGTGGATACGCAGTATTTT. Its translation: CSVGGTTGGLVDTQYF.

This clonotype showed up many times. The chain carries TRBV5-1 and TRBJ2-2, with D unclear. Looked up from germline, CDR1 is SGHRS and CDR2 is YFSETQ. The CDR3 covers 14 residues. Trimming took off 1 base at V and 1 base at J, with 5 bases between the two ends. The CDR3 region is CASSLRVNTGELFF. In DNA, the CDR3 is TGCGCCAGCAGCTTGAGAGTGAACACCGGGGAGCTGTTTTTT.

This clonotype was seen a handful of times. The genes are TRBV5-1 and TRBJ2-1, with D tentatively TRBD1 (6 bases). V gave up 0 bases and J gave up 7 bases, with 11 bases separating them. This CDR3 contains 14 residues. Looked up from germline, CDR1 is SGHRS and CDR2 is YFSETQ. In DNA, the CDR3 is TGCGCCAGCAGCTTGGGGGGGCCGGAGAATGAGCAGTTCTTC. Protein sequence: CASSLGGPENEQFF.

This chain uses TRBV4-1 with TRBJ2-5; D may be TRBD1 or TRBD2 (6 bases each). Germline V gives CDR1 MGHRA, CDR2 YSYEKL. The ends were cut back, 5 bases at V and 1 base at J, with 11 bases in the middle. The CDR3 covers 14 residues. The CDR3 loop reads CASSWGAPQETQYF. CDR3 in DNA: TGCGCCAGCAGCTGGGGGGCTCCCCAAGAGACCCAGTACTTC.